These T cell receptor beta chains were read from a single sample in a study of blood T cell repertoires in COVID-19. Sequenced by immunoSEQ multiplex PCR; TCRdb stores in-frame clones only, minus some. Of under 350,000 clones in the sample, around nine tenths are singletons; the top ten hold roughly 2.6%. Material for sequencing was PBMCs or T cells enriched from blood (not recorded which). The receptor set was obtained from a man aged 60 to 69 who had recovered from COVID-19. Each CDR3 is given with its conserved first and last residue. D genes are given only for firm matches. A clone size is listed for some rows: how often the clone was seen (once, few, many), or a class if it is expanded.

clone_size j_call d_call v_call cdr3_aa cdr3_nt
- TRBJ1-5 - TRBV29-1 CSVAQGVDQPQHF TGCAGCGTTGCCCAGGGTGTTGATCAGCCCCAGCATTTT
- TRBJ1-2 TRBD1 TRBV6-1 CASSARETGANYGYTF TGTGCCAGCAGTGCAAGGGAGACAGGGGCTAACTATGGCTACACCTTC
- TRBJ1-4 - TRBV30 CAWNRYSGTNEKLFF TGTGCCTGGAATAGATATTCCGGAACTAATGAAAAACTGTTTTTT
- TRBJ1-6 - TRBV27 CASSPNRNSPLHF TGTGCCAGCAGTCCCAACAGGAATTCACCCCTCCACTTT
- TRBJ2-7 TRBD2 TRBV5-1 CASSEMRGSSYEQYF TGCGCCAGCAGCGAAATGCGGGGGAGCTCCTACGAGCAGTACTTC
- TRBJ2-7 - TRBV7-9 CASSLARKESGEQYF TGTGCCAGCAGCTTAGCGCGTAAGGAGAGTGGCGAGCAGTACTTC
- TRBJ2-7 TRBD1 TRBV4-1 CASSEGRTGGKQYF TGCGCCAGCAGTGAGGGGCGAACAGGGGGCAAGCAGTACTTC
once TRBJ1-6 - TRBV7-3 CASSLQGSLGNSPLHF TGTGCCAGCAGCTTACAGGGGTCGCTTGGTAATTCACCCCTCCACTTT
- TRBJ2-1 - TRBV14 CASSQDLGRVGNEQFF TGTGCCAGCAGCCAAGATCTGGGGAGAGTTGGCAATGAGCAGTTCTTC
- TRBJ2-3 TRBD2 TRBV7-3 CASSPTGTSLPDTQYF TGTGCCAGCAGCCCCACCGGGACTAGCTTACCAGATACGCAGTATTTT
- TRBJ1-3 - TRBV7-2 CASSSQGSAGNTIYF TGTGCCAGCAGCTCACAGGGTTCAGCCGGAAACACCATATATTTT
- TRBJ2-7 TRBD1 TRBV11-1 CASSGTGRPYEQYF TGTGCCAGCAGCGGGACAGGGAGACCCTACGAGCAGTACTTC
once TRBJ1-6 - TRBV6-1 CASSDSRNGQSPLHF TGTGCCAGCAGTGATTCCAGAAATGGGCAATCACCCCTCCACTTT
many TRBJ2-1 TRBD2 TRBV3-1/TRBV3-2 CASSLVLAGGVEQFF TGTGCCAGCAGCCTGGTTCTAGCGGGAGGGGTTGAGCAGTTCTTC
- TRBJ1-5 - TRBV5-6 CASSFFRQGTVNQPQHF TGTGCCAGCAGCTTCTTCCGGCAGGGAACGGTCAATCAGCCCCAGCATTTT
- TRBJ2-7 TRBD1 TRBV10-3 CAIGPNRDRGRGEQYF TGTGCCATCGGTCCAAACCGGGACAGGGGGCGCGGCGAGCAGTACTTC
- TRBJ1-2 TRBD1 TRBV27 CASSTGQGARGYTF TGTGCCAGCAGTACCGGACAGGGGGCGCGAGGCTACACCTTC
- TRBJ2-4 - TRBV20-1 CSASLADKNIQYF TGCAGTGCTAGTTTAGCCGATAAAAACATTCAGTACTTC
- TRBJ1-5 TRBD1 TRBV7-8 CASSLTTKTGGGIQPQHF TGTGCCAGCAGCTTAACGACCAAGACAGGGGGAGGTATTCAGCCCCAGCATTTT
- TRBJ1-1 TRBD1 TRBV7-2 CASSLVGQGKNTEAFF TGTGCCAGCAGCTTAGTAGGACAGGGGAAGAACACTGAAGCTTTCTTT
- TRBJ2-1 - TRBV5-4 CASSLPRLNNEQFF TGTGCCAGCAGCTTGCCTAGGTTAAACAATGAGCAGTTCTTC
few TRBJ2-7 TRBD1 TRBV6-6 CASSPPTGTYEQYF TGTGCCAGCAGCCCGCCGACAGGGACCTACGAGCAGTACTTC
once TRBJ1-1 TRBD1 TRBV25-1 CASSERQGRNTEAFF TGTGCCAGCAGTGAGCGACAGGGGAGGAACACTGAAGCTTTCTTT
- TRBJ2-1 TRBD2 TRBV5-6 CASSLDPGGYNEQFF TGTGCCAGCAGCTTGGATCCGGGGGGCTACAATGAGCAGTTCTTC
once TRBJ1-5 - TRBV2 CASSGGQRNQPQHF TGTGCCAGCAGTGGAGGTCAGCGGAATCAGCCCCAGCATTTT
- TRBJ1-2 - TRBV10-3 CAISDTTNYGYTF TGTGCCATCAGTGACACTACTAACTATGGCTACACCTTC
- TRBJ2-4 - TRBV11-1 CASSLGSLAKNIQYF TGTGCCAGCAGCTTGGGCTCTTTAGCCAAAAACATTCAGTACTTC
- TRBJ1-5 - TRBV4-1 CASSQVTGLAQHF TGCGCCAGCAGCCAAGTGACGGGGTTGGCCCAGCATTTT
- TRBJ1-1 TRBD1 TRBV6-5 CASRGQGASTEAFF TGTGCCAGCAGGGGACAGGGGGCCAGCACTGAAGCTTTCTTT
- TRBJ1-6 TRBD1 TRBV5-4 CASSLQTGQGSPLHF TGTGCCAGCAGCTTACAAACGGGACAGGGATCACCCCTCCACTTT
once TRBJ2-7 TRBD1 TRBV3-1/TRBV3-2 CASSQDPTGVGEQYF TGTGCCAGCAGCCAAGACCCCACAGGGGTGGGCGAGCAGTACTTC
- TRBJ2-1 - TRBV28 CASSQPRWGAGRDEQFF TGTGCCAGCAGTCAACCCCGATGGGGCGCCGGAAGGGATGAGCAGTTCTTC
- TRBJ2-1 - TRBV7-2 CASSFGGRYNEQFF TGTGCCAGCAGCTTCGGCGGGCGATACAATGAGCAGTTCTTC
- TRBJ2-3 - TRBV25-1 CASSERRGTGQYF TGTGCCAGCAGTGAGCGCCGTGGGACTGGGCAGTATTTT
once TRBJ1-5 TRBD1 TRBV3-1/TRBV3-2 CATTGGAGNQPQHF TGTGCCACGACAGGGGGCGCGGGCAATCAGCCCCAGCATTTT
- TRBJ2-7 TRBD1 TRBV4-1 CASSQEKGQGVYEQYF TGCGCCAGCAGCCAAGAGAAGGGACAGGGAGTCTACGAGCAGTACTTC
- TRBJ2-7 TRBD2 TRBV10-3 CASSSGDYEQYF TGTGCCAGCTCTAGCGGGGACTACGAGCAGTACTTC
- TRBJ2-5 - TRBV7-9 CASSLGGGWETQYF TGTGCCAGCAGCTTAGGTGGGGGCTGGGAGACCCAGTACTTC
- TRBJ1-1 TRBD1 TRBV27 CASSLGPVPGQGRLEAFF TGTGCCAGCAGTTTGGGTCCGGTCCCGGGACAGGGAAGGTTAGAAGCTTTCTTT
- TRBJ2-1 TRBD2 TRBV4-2 CASSRLAGGLYNEQFF TGTGCCAGCTCCAGGCTAGCGGGGGGGCTTTACAATGAGCAGTTCTTC